This T cell receptor (beta chain) was sequenced for a study of T cells in Graves' hyperthyroidism and ophthalmopathy. The trim removed 2 bases at V and 5 bases at J, leaving 4 bases unmatched. CDR1 and CDR2 from the germline V gene are MDHEN and SYDVKM. CDR3 length: 15 residues. This clonotype was counted at least ten times. What it recognizes is unknown. TCR beta CDR3 sequences were amplified from RNA transcripts. A first-round RT-PCR of the TCR CDR3 used the HTBI primer set. TCRdb passed the multiplex PCR reads through MiXCR, listing each CDR3 protein once. The profile covers under 500,000 distinct CDR3 sequences, with about an eighth appearing a single time and 25% to 30% taken by the ten largest. PBMCs were collected from an approximately 10 ml volume of fresh peripheral blood. Notes on the study in general: The majority of expanded thyroid clonotypes above 0.001 also appeared in blood.

Sequencing input: blood. This sequence originates from a man aged 50-60 years with Graves' ophthalmopathy. V gene TRBV28 combines with J gene TRBJ2-7; 12 positions match TRBD1. This CDR3 reads CASSLKGQGADEQYF. CDR3 DNA sequence: TGTGCCAGCAGTTTAAAGGGACAGGGGGCCGACGAGCAGTACTTC.